The clone carrying this T cell receptor beta chain was seen repeatedly, ten times or more. This entry comes from a study of early T cells in non-severe SARS-CoV-2 infection. TCRdb called the 5' RACE reads again in MiXCR, with one record for every CDR3 protein. This repertoire shows around 29,000 distinct CDR3 sequences, about 9.5% found once; its top ten account for roughly 15%. Sequencing was carried out using whole blood. This sequence was found in an adult who was a healthcare worker with PCR-confirmed SARS-CoV-2 infection or an uninfected control (not recorded which).

The CDR3 nucleotides are TGTGCCAGCTCACCACGGGGGGCAACTAATGAAAAACTGTTTTTT. The encoded protein is CASSPRGATNEKLFF. The genes are TRBV18 and TRBJ1-4; D may be TRBD1 (5 bases). Germline V lookup: CDR1 KGHSH, CDR2 LQKENI. The CDR3 spans 15 residues. Trimming stripped 1 base from V and 0 bases from J, with 6 bases between.